This T cell receptor beta chain emerged from a study of long-term antiretroviral therapy in people with HIV. The trim removed 2 bases at V and 6 bases at J, leaving 3 bases unmatched. CDR1 and CDR2 (germline): MGHRA, YSYEKL. This CDR3 comprises 15 residues. The table lists this clone with a count of one. A v3.0 immunoSEQ assay was performed at survey level. A per-sample goal of roughly 40,000-50,000 T-cell genomes was targeted by sequencing. Profiled with immunoSEQ multiplex PCR; TCRdb holds only in-frame clones, not every one. Among over 30,000 clones listed, around 79% were seen once. The chain links TRBV4-1 to TRBJ1-4; 10 bases map to TRBD1. Sequenced here: unsorted PBMCs, sampled 1.9 years after starting antiretroviral therapy. The receptor's source is a man younger than 35 with HIV. The CDR3 loop reads CASSQTGTGDEKLFF. The CDR3 coding sequence is TGCGCCAGCAGCCAAACTGGGACAGGGGATGAAAAACTGTTTTTT.